This T cell receptor beta chain emerged from a study of glioma-infiltrating T cells. The germline V gene encodes CDR1 MNHNS and CDR2 SASEGT. Trimming took off 8 bases at V and 14 bases at J, with 24 bases between the two ends. The CDR3 has 14 residues. Amplification of TCR alpha and beta CDR3 regions from RNA used iRepertoire nested multiplex PCR. TCRdb reprocessed the multiplex PCR reads with MiXCR, giving one entry per CDR3 protein. The profile shows some 150,000 distinct CDR3 sequences, about 39% of them singletons. The sequencing sample was made of glioma tissue, nonneoplastic brain tissue, or PBMCs (not recorded which). The clonotype originates from a human donor with low-grade glioma or glioblastoma, undergoing nonglioma brain surgery, or in good health (not recorded which). The chain uses TRBV6-1 and TRBJ1-4, with unresolved D. CDR3 bases: TGTGCCAGCGGTGGCGGGAGGGCCACCGGTGAGCTGTTTTTT. It codes for CASGGGRATGELFF.